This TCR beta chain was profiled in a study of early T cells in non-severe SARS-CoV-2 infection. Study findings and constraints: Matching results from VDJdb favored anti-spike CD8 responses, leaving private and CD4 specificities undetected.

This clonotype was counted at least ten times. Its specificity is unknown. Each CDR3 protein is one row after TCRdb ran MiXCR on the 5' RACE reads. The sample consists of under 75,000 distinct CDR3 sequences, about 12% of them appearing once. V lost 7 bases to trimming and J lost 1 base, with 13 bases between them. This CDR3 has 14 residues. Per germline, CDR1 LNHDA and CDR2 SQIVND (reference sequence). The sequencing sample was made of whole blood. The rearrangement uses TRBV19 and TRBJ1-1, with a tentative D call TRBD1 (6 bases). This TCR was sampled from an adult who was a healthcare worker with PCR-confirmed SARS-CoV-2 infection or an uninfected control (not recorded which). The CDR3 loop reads CASNRGGPNTEAFF. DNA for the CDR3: TGTGCCAGTAATCGTGGGGGGCCGAACACTGAAGCTTTCTTT.